These T cell receptor beta chains were read from a single sample in a study of cytomegalovirus exposure and HLA in healthy donors. Measured with immunoSEQ multiplex PCR; TCRdb has only the in-frame clones, and not every one. The sample carries roughly 170,000 clones, 70% to 90% recorded once. The sequenced sample was PBMCs. These receptors all stem from a girl between 10 and 17 years old in good health and CMV-seropositive. CDR3s leave out the opening cysteine and the closing phenylalanine or tryptophan. Clone size is not always given. Where it is, it says once, few, many or a class for expanded clones.

TRBJ2-7 | TRBV29-1 | - | SVARGLSYEQY
TRBJ2-7 | TRBV11-2 | once | ASSGGQGFYEQY
TRBJ2-1 | TRBV9 | - | ASSLGTSGHNEQF
TRBJ1-2 | TRBV4-1 | - | ASSNSLNYGYT
TRBJ1-1 | TRBV27 | - | ASERRRNTEAF
TRBJ2-7 | TRBV6-5 | few | ASSPWRERNEQY
TRBJ2-5 | TRBV7-6 | - | ASSSDTSGGPLITETQY
TRBJ1-3 | TRBV6-1 | - | ASSEAWTGSGNTIY
TRBJ2-3 | TRBV7-3 | medium-sized | ASSETGLAGFTDTQY
TRBJ1-5 | TRBV19 | few | ASRSDTFSNQPQH
TRBJ2-2 | TRBV2 | - | ASTYIGDTGELF
TRBJ1-3 | TRBV19 | - | ASSIAGQHSGNTIY
TRBJ2-3 | TRBV7-9 | - | ASSLEGQGVRDTQY
TRBJ1-5 | TRBV4-1 | - | ASSPGQNSYQPQH
TRBJ1-2 | TRBV2 | - | ASRETGFGYT
TRBJ1-5 | TRBV19 | - | ASTNDRAQPQH
TRBJ2-7 | TRBV10-3 | - | AISERQELTYEQY
TRBJ2-1 | TRBV4-1 | - | ASSRSGGYNEQF
TRBJ2-3 | TRBV27 | - | ASSLGRGGSDTQY
TRBJ1-1 | TRBV25-1 | - | ASTSGSEAF
TRBJ2-7 | TRBV11-1 | - | ASSLGTSGGGEQY
TRBJ1-4 | TRBV7-2 | once | ASSLGDRGSSEKLF
TRBJ1-5 | TRBV7-9 | - | ASSSTASNQPQH
TRBJ1-4 | TRBV9 | - | ASSPPGQGSEKLF
TRBJ1-6 | TRBV6-1 | once | ASSENPAPAARGWVGTFSPLH
TRBJ2-1 | TRBV15 | - | ATMAGWQGAFYNEQF
TRBJ2-1 | TRBV19 | - | ASSPGDRYTLEQF
TRBJ1-2 | TRBV2 | once | ASSGDTSNGYT
TRBJ2-7 | TRBV6-1 | - | ASRLGDFRGYEQY
TRBJ2-7 | TRBV6-5 | - | ASSYSSSGGTYEQY
TRBJ1-2 | TRBV5-4 | - | ASSSGQGYSDGYT
TRBJ2-5 | TRBV6-1 | - | ASSEASRLAGLQETQY
TRBJ1-1 | TRBV23-1 | - | ASSQSWGRVNTEAF
TRBJ2-5 | TRBV4-1 | - | ASSLRTGGRETQY
TRBJ1-1 | TRBV13 | - | ASSLGTGGNTEAF
TRBJ2-1 | TRBV6-1 | - | ASSIGWGQYNEQF
TRBJ1-5 | TRBV2 | few | ASNEQGLANQPQH
TRBJ2-5 | TRBV15 | - | ATSRDVRRASQETQY
TRBJ2-3 | TRBV5-4 | - | ASSGMRGGRSDTQY
TRBJ2-1 | TRBV5-6 | - | ASSYGTGSEQF
TRBJ1-5 | TRBV12-5 | - | ASGLVLTGRIYSNQPQH
TRBJ1-1 | TRBV4-1 | - | ASSLTGPGAF
TRBJ2-2 | TRBV7-9 | few | ASRGRGTDRGTGELF
TRBJ1-2 | TRBV27 | - | ASRPTPRTALYGYT
TRBJ2-2 | TRBV2 | few | ASSLTPPNGELF
TRBJ2-7 | TRBV5-6 | - | ASSLGGISYEQY
TRBJ1-2 | TRBV27 | - | ASSSGQFAPYGYT
TRBJ2-7 | TRBV5-1 | - | ASSLGRALYEQY
TRBJ2-1 | TRBV5-6 | - | ASSSPGQGENEQF
TRBJ2-3 | TRBV5-1 | - | ASSFLSGGITDTQY
TRBJ1-1 | TRBV9 | - | ASSAGQVPEAF
TRBJ2-1 | TRBV2 | - | ASSDSIASYNEQF
TRBJ1-2 | TRBV2 | - | ASSSPSKGAKGYT
TRBJ2-1 | TRBV7-6 | once | ASSSRDRNYNEQF
TRBJ2-1 | TRBV4-1 | - | ASSLGLATYNEQF
TRBJ2-7 | TRBV5-8 | - | ASSSGTATYEQY
TRBJ1-1 | TRBV30 | - | ASWGGSKAEAF